The sample holds many counts of the clone carrying this TCR beta chain. Its antigen is currently unknown. The data were taken from a study of T cell repertoires and HLA-DP antigens. Germline V gene lookup returns CDR1 LGHNA and CDR2 YSLEER. This CDR3 has 15 amino acids. Trimming cost V 4 bases and J 3 bases, with 10 bases left between them. Produced via immunoSEQ multiplex PCR; TCRdb's table is partial and in-frame only. The sample consists of fewer than 75,000 clones, around 77% of them appearing once. The source is a man between 60 and 75 years old in good health and CMV-seronegative. The V gene is TRBV4-3, the J gene TRBJ1-6; weak D call: TRBD1 (6 bases). The sample comprised CD4+ T cells from PBMCs. CDR3 sequence (DNA): TGCGCCAGCAGCCGGGGGCGCGACTATAATTCACCCCTCCACTTT. Protein: CASSRGRDYNSPLHF.